The clone carrying this T cell receptor beta chain was seen a few times. Its target is unknown. These data come from a study of T cells after yellow fever vaccination. Study-wide findings and caveats: From the bulk population, abundant clonotypes could contaminate and appear within FACS-sorted repertoires.

Template switching with 5'RACE generated the TCR cDNA and added a universal primer site and UMIs. TCRdb redid the calling of the 5' RACE reads with MiXCR, one entry per CDR3 protein. The table records about 400,000 distinct CDR3 sequences, about 9.9% of them present only once. Source: PBMCs, taken on the day of the first yellow fever vaccination. The TCR comes from a young man who received the YFV17D yellow fever vaccine.

The CDR3 loop reads CSADQGSYEQYF. CDR3 in DNA: TGCAGTGCCGACCAGGGCTCCTACGAGCAGTACTTC. This chain uses TRBV20-1 with TRBJ2-7, with D perhaps TRBD1 (5 bases). Germline V gene lookup returns CDR1 DFQATT and CDR2 SNEGSKA (reference sequence). Trimming shortened V by 6 bases and J by 0 bases, and 9 bases separated the two germline ends. The CDR3 spans 12 residues.